These 6 T cell receptor beta chains were all obtained from the same sample, sequenced in a study of blood T cell repertoires in COVID-19. Clones were read by immunoSEQ multiplex PCR, and TCRdb kept only the in-frame ones, dropping some. The sample consists of about 200,000 clones, around 79% of them appearing once. The sequenced sample consisted of peripheral blood. Source of these receptors: a woman in her 40s with COVID-19, enrolled during active disease.

This sequence joins TRBV9 and TRBJ2-1; 10 positions agree with TRBD2. This CDR3 is 16 amino acids long. V trimming: 0 bases; J trimming: 7 bases; junction bases outside the gene matches: 7. CDR1 and CDR2 (germline): SGDLS, YYNGEE. The CDR3 loop reads CASSVGPSGGRNEQFF. CDR3 bases: TGTGCCAGCAGCGTAGGCCCTAGCGGGGGCCGAAATGAGCAGTTCTTC.

The rearrangement joins TRBV5-4 to TRBJ2-1, with 10 nucleotides matching TRBD2. The CDR3 is 15 residues long. V trimming: 0 bases; J trimming: 7 bases; junction bases outside the gene matches: 4. Germline V gives CDR1 SGHNT, CDR2 YYREEE (reference sequence). Here the CDR3 reads CASSLELAGLNEQFF. The DNA for the CDR3 is TGTGCCAGCAGCTTGGAACTAGCGGGACTAAATGAGCAGTTCTTC.

CDR3 sequence reads: CASSYPIGGTDTQYF. The CDR3, as DNA: TGTGCCAGCAGTTACCCGATTGGGGGGACAGATACGCAGTATTTT. V and J are TRBV6-2 or TRBV6-3 and TRBJ2-3, with D perhaps TRBD2 (6 bases). Germline V gene data show CDR1 as MNHEY and CDR2 as SVGEGT. The germline V and J ends were trimmed by 2 bases and 3 bases, with 12 bases remaining between them. This CDR3 has 15 residues.

This clone came up many times. This chain connects TRBV19 to TRBJ1-1; weak D call: TRBD1 (6 bases). This CDR3 is built from 13 residues. The germline V gene encodes CDR1 LNHDA and CDR2 SQIVND (reference sequence). V lost 6 bases to trimming and J lost 4 bases, with 12 bases between them. The CDR3 loop is CASSQQGFTEAFF. The CDR3 nucleotides are TGTGCCAGTAGCCAACAGGGATTCACTGAAGCTTTCTTT.

This chain joins TRBV18 and TRBJ1-1; perhaps TRBD1 as D (5 bases). The CDR3 is made up of 14 amino acids. Germline lookup yields CDR1 KGHSH and CDR2 LQKENI. Deletions cut 4 bases from V and 4 bases from J, with 13 bases between. The CDR3 nucleotides read TGTGCCAGCTCACTACTACAGGTAGGCACTGAAGCTTTCTTT. Translating gives CASSLLQVGTEAFF.

V and J are TRBV5-4 and TRBJ1-4; the D gene is possibly TRBD1 (5 bases). The V end was cut by 3 bases, the J end by 6 bases, with 12 bases between. Germline V CDR1 and CDR2: SGHNT, YYREEE (reference sequence). This CDR3 region has 14 residues. CDR3 bases: TGTGCCAGCAGCTCAAAGGGGCCCCATGAAAAACTGTTTTTT. It specifies CASSSKGPHEKLFF.